These T cell receptor beta chains were read from a single sample in a study of T cell responses to AZD1222 COVID-19 vaccine. Measured with immunoSEQ multiplex PCR; TCRdb has only the in-frame clones, and not every one. The data hold 95,000 to 150,000 clones, with roughly nine tenths observed a single time. This specimen consisted of peripheral blood, obtained on day 0 of AZD1222 vaccination. The receptor source for this set is an adult in good health. Both conserved end residues are part of each CDR3. D genes are given only for firm matches. Part of the rows lack a size; the others show once, few, many or a class for expanded clones.

J	V	D	size	DNA	CDR3
TRBJ1-6	TRBV14	.	.	TGTGCCAGCAGCCAAAGTGGGGAGCCAAAAACCCTCCACTTT	CASSQSGEPKTLHF
TRBJ2-5	TRBV29-1	.	.	TGCAGCGTTGACCCCCCTGGACAGCAAGAGACCCAGTACTTC	CSVDPPGQQETQYF
TRBJ1-2	TRBV5-1	.	.	TGCGCCAGCAGCCTAGAAACCAGGGGAATGGAGGGCTACACCTTC	CASSLETRGMEGYTF
TRBJ2-7	TRBV6-2/TRBV6-3	TRBD2	.	TGTGCCAGCAGTGGGGGACTAGGTGGCTACGAGCAGTACTTC	CASSGGLGGYEQYF
TRBJ2-1	TRBV5-6	.	.	TGTGCCAGCAGCCAACTGTTTGCTGAGCAGTTCTTC	CASSQLFAEQFF
TRBJ2-2	TRBV9	TRBD1	.	TGTGCCAGCAGCCTCCGGACAGGGGGCGTTACTCGTTATGGGGAGCTGTTTTTT	CASSLRTGGVTRYGELFF
TRBJ1-5	TRBV5-1	.	once	TGCGCCAGCAGCTTGGGGGACGTTGGTCAGCCCCAGCATTTT	CASSLGDVGQPQHF
TRBJ2-7	TRBV10-1	.	few	TGCGCCAGCAGTGCCCCGACGGCTTCCTACGAGCAGTACTTC	CASSAPTASYEQYF
TRBJ1-5	TRBV28	.	.	TGTGCCAGCAGTTTTGACCTGGGCAATCAGCCCCAGCATTTT	CASSFDLGNQPQHF
TRBJ2-7	TRBV7-9	TRBD1	few	TGTGCCAGCAGCGACAGGGCCTACGAGCAGTACTTC	CASSDRAYEQYF
TRBJ1-6	TRBV6-5	TRBD1	once	TGTGCCAGCAGTTATGGAGGGGGCCTGGGTAATTCACCCCTCCACTTT	CASSYGGGLGNSPLHF
TRBJ2-1	TRBV7-2	TRBD1	.	TGTGCCAGCAGACGACCGGGACAGCATTACAATGAGCAGTTCTTC	CASRRPGQHYNEQFF
TRBJ1-1	TRBV7-9	.	.	TGTGCCAGCAGCTTAGGCCGGGCGGAAGCTTTCTTT	CASSLGRAEAFF
TRBJ2-7	TRBV11-2	.	.	TGTGCCAGCAGCAGGCCGGTTGGGGGGTCCTACGAGCAGTACTTC	CASSRPVGGSYEQYF
TRBJ2-7	TRBV10-3	TRBD2	.	TGTGCCATCAGTGGCCCCCTAGCGGGAGGGCCTAACGAGCAGTACTTC	CAISGPLAGGPNEQYF
TRBJ1-2	TRBV2	.	.	TGTGCCAGCAGCCTGGGGCAGATTAACTATGGCTACACCTTC	CASSLGQINYGYTF
TRBJ2-7	TRBV29-1	.	.	TGCAGCGTTGAAGCAGGTCCGGCGGGACTCTACGAGCAGTACTTC	CSVEAGPAGLYEQYF
TRBJ1-2	TRBV5-6	.	.	TGTGCCAGCAGCTTGTTCACCAGTAACTATGGCTACACCTTC	CASSLFTSNYGYTF
TRBJ2-2	TRBV23-1	.	.	TGCGCCAGCAGTCAATCGGCCTCGACCGGGGAGCTGTTTTTT	CASSQSASTGELFF
TRBJ2-3	TRBV7-7	TRBD2	few	TGTGCCAGCAGCTTATTGGGAGGGGATACGCAGTATTTT	CASSLLGGDTQYF
TRBJ1-1	TRBV4-1	.	.	TGCGCCAGCAGCCAACCCGCCGAGGGGAGTAGCACTGAAGCTTTCTTT	CASSQPAEGSSTEAFF
TRBJ2-2	TRBV7-3	.	.	TGTGCCAGCAGCTTAATAGGGGGCACCGGGGAGCTGTTTTTT	CASSLIGGTGELFF
TRBJ1-1	TRBV2	TRBD1	.	TGTGCCAGCAGGGGAGCAGGGGGGAACACTGAAGCTTTCTTT	CASRGAGGNTEAFF
TRBJ2-7	TRBV7-9	TRBD2	.	TGTGCCAGCAGCTCGCTAGCGGGGAGCTACGAGCAGTACTTC	CASSSLAGSYEQYF
TRBJ1-2	TRBV27	.	.	TGTGCCAGCAGTTTCAGGGCAGCGAACTATGGCTACACCTTC	CASSFRAANYGYTF
TRBJ2-5	TRBV7-9	.	.	TGTGCCAGCAGCTTATCGATGTTCCAAGAGACCCAGTACTTC	CASSLSMFQETQYF
TRBJ2-7	TRBV27	.	.	TGTGCCAGCAGTTTGGTGGGAGGTTCTTCCTACGAGCAGTACTTC	CASSLVGGSSYEQYF
TRBJ2-2	TRBV27	.	.	TGTGCCAGCAGTTTAGTCTACGGTAACACCGGGGAGCTGTTTTTT	CASSLVYGNTGELFF
TRBJ2-2	TRBV19	TRBD2	.	TGTGCCAGTAGTATAAGACTAGCGGGAGTTAGTACCGGGGAGCTGTTTTTT	CASSIRLAGVSTGELFF
TRBJ2-5	TRBV6-5	.	.	TGTGCCAGCAGAATTCAGGCCAGGGAGACCCAGTACTTC	CASRIQARETQYF
TRBJ2-3	TRBV27	.	.	TGTGCCAGCAGTCTTAGCAGCACAGATACGCAGTATTTT	CASSLSSTDTQYF
TRBJ1-1	TRBV2	.	.	TGTGCCAGCAGTGAGGATGAAGGGATGGGCACTGAAGCTTTCTTT	CASSEDEGMGTEAFF
TRBJ2-1	TRBV11-1	TRBD2	.	TGTGCCAGCAGCCCCGGACTAGCGGGAGGGCCGGGGCAGTTCTTC	CASSPGLAGGPGQFF
TRBJ1-3	TRBV27	TRBD1	.	TGTGCCAGCAGTCCGGACAGGGTCTACTCTGGAAACACCATATATTTT	CASSPDRVYSGNTIYF